These 21 T cell receptor beta chains came from one sample sequenced in a study of graft-versus-host responses after intestinal transplantation. These receptors are not linked to any known antigen. Using immunoSEQ multiplex PCR, the repertoire was profiled, and TCRdb retains in-frame clones only, with some absent. The table has 100,000 or so clones, about 93% seen once. The source material was unstimulated CD4+ T cells sorted from spleen or lymph node cells, sampled before intestinal transplant. The receptors were gathered from a human donor who received an intestinal transplant.

V is TRBV27 and J is TRBJ2-7; D perhaps matches TRBD2 (6 bases). The CDR3 sequence is 15 residues long. The V gene lost 8 bases and the J gene lost 2 bases, with 19 bases spanning the gap. Germline CDR1 and CDR2: MNHEY and SMNVEV (reference sequence). CDR3 DNA: TGTGCCAGCGGTCGGGGGTATCGCCCTACCTACGAGCAGTACTTC. This translates into CASGRGYRPTYEQYF.

J is TRBJ1-1 and V is TRBV10-3; 11 bases match TRBD1. Losses at the gene ends were 7 bases for V and 5 bases for J; bases not matched to a gene: 3. Germline values: CDR1 ENHRY, CDR2 SYGVKD. This CDR3 is built from 13 residues. The CDR3 DNA reads TGTGCCATCATCGGGACAGGGGGTACTGAAGCTTTCTTT. Translating gives CAIIGTGGTEAFF.

This sequence joins TRBV9 and TRBJ1-2; 7 bases are shared with TRBD1. The germline gives CDR1 SGDLS, CDR2 YYNGEE. CDR3 length equals 17 residues. V lost 3 bases and J lost 2; bases outside the gene matches: 13. Written as DNA, the CDR3 is TGTGCCAGCAGCGCGTACCCAAGTCGGGGACAGAACTATGGCTACACCTTC. It encodes CASSAYPSRGQNYGYTF. Together with reference TRBV9 and TRBJ1-2, the CDR3 gives the full variable domain: DSGVTQTPKHLITATGQRVTLRCSPRSGDLSVYWYQQSLDQGLQFLIQYYNGEERAKGNILERFSAQQFPDLHSELNLSSLELGDSALYFCASSAYPSRGQNYGYTFGSGTRLTVV.

This clone was recorded only once. The gene calls are TRBV7-9 and TRBJ2-2; D uncertain. Germline V lookup: CDR1 SEHNR, CDR2 FQNEAQ (reference sequence). The length of the CDR3 is 14 residues. With 7 bases removed from V and 1 base from J, the gap between germline ends came to 10 bases. CDR3 sequence reads: CASKFGGNTGELFF. The CDR3 bases are TGTGCCAGCAAGTTTGGCGGGAACACCGGGGAGCTGTTTTTT.

This clone was detected once. Other nucleotide sequences in the sample specify the same CDR3. The V gene is TRBV5-1, the J gene TRBJ1-4; D unresolved. V was pared by 0 bases and J by 1 base, with 4 bases between. CDR1 is SGHRS and CDR2 is YFSETQ in the germline V gene. The CDR3 covers 14 residues. The CDR3 nucleotides are TGCGCCAGCAGCTTGGGCAGAACTAATGAAAAACTGTTTTTT. This encodes CASSLGRTNEKLFF.

Here the CDR3 reads CAISDEGGPRETQYF. CDR3 DNA sequence: TGTGCCATCAGTGATGAGGGGGGGCCCCGGGAGACCCAGTACTTC. V gene TRBV10-3 combines with J gene TRBJ2-5; perhaps TRBD2 as D (7 bases). The V gene lost 3 bases and the J gene lost 5 bases, with 16 bases spanning the gap. The germline CDR1 and CDR2 sequences are ENHRY and SYGVKD. There are 15 residues in the CDR3.

This clone occurred once. The chain carries TRBV9 and TRBJ1-2; D might be TRBD1 (6 bases). Germline CDR1 SGDLS, CDR2 YYNGEE. This CDR3 spans 13 amino acids. Trimming removed 2 bases from V and 7 bases from J, with 12 bases in between. CDR3 in DNA: TGTGCCAGCAGCGTTTCGGCAGGGGTTGGCTACACCTTC. Translation gives CASSVSAGVGYTF.

This sequence joins TRBV2 and TRBJ1-1; a possible D gene is TRBD1 (5 bases). There are 13 residues in the CDR3. V lost 3 bases, J lost 1 base, and 6 bases lay in between. Germline V gene data show CDR1 as SNHLY and CDR2 as FYNNEI. Written as DNA, the CDR3 is TGTGCCAGCAGTGACGACAGGAACACTGAAGCTTTCTTT. This gives the protein CASSDDRNTEAFF.

In nucleotides, the CDR3 is TGTGCCAGCAGCTTAGGGTTAGATAATTCACCCCTCCACTTT. Protein sequence: CASSLGLDNSPLHF. V is TRBV11-2 and J is TRBJ1-6, with D unclear. There are 14 residues in the CDR3. CDR1 is SGHAT and CDR2 is FQNNGV in the germline V gene. Trimming removed 1 base from V and 5 bases from J, with 6 bases in between. Drawing the rest from reference TRBV11-2 and TRBJ1-6, the complete variable domain is EAGVAQSPRYKIIEKRQSVAFWCNPISGHATLYWYQQILGQGPKLLIQFQNNGVVDDSQLPKDRFSAERLKGVDSTLKIQPAKLEDSAVYLCASSLGLDNSPLHFGNGTRLTVT.

The J gene is TRBJ2-1, the V gene TRBV7-8, with TRBD2 identical over 13 bases. With 5 bases clipped from V and 11 bases from J, the junction kept 3 bases outside the gene matches. The germline V gene encodes CDR1 SGHVS and CDR2 FQNEAQ. This CDR3 region has 13 residues. Here the CDR3 reads CASSLGTSGKQFF. CDR3 nucleotides: TGTGCCAGCAGCCTAGGGACTAGCGGGAAGCAGTTCTTC.

The chain recombines TRBV6-1 with TRBJ1-2; 8 bases are shared with TRBD1. Unmatched junction bases numbered 9, after V lost 4 bases and J lost 2 bases. Germline-derived CDR1 and CDR2 are MNHNS and SASEGT. The CDR3 contains 16 residues. The CDR3 spells CASSVGTGELNYGYTF. DNA for the CDR3: TGTGCCAGCAGTGTCGGGACAGGAGAATTGAACTATGGCTACACCTTC.

The rearrangement uses TRBV27 and TRBJ1-1, with D perhaps matching TRBD1 (6 bases). V gave up 4 bases and J gave up 0 bases, with 9 bases separating them. CDR1 MNHEY and CDR2 SMNVEV come from the germline V gene (reference sequence). This CDR3 region has 14 residues. Written as DNA, the CDR3 is TGTGCCAGCAGTTATCAGGGGATGAACACTGAAGCTTTCTTT. This codes for CASSYQGMNTEAFF.

V usage is TRBV6-6 and J usage is TRBJ1-2, with D unresolved. Germline V lookup: CDR1 MNHNY, CDR2 SVGAGI (reference sequence). The CDR3 contains 13 residues. The germline V and J ends were trimmed by 4 bases and 4 bases, with 10 bases remaining between them. The CDR3 sequence: CASSWRDSYGYTF. As DNA, the CDR3 is TGTGCCAGCAGTTGGCGGGATTCCTATGGCTACACCTTC.

Worth noting for this clone: The identical CDR3 is also encoded by other nucleotide sequences in the sample. CDR3 loop: CASSQDWGQGTHEQFF. CDR3 DNA: TGCGCCAGCAGCCAAGATTGGGGACAGGGAACCCATGAGCAGTTCTTC. This chain uses TRBV4-3 with TRBJ2-1; 9 positions agree with TRBD1. The CDR3 extends over 16 amino acids. Germline V gene data show CDR1 as LGHNA and CDR2 as YSLEER. Trimming at V came to 0 bases and at J to 8 bases, leaving 8 bases not matched to a gene.

The chain couples TRBV29-1 to TRBJ2-5; D is ambiguous. V lost 1 base to trimming and J lost 5 bases, with 11 bases between them. The CDR3 extends over 13 amino acids. The germline V gene encodes CDR1 SQVTM and CDR2 ANQGSEA. CDR3 nucleotides: TGCAGCGTTGAAGGGAGTGATCGGGAGACCCAGTACTTC. Protein sequence: CSVEGSDRETQYF.

The chain links TRBV9 to TRBJ1-1; 8 nucleotides align to TRBD1. After removal of 3 bases from V and 6 bases from J, the junction contained 7 bases not matched to a gene. From germline, CDR1 is SGDLS and CDR2 YYNGEE. The CDR3 contains 14 residues. The CDR3 nucleotides read TGTGCCAGCAGCGGAAGGACAGGGTCCCCTGAAGCTTTCTTT. Its protein product is CASSGRTGSPEAFF.

The chain employs TRBV6-1 and TRBJ1-5; 9 bases match TRBD1. CDR3 length: 14 residues. The germline CDR1 and CDR2 sequences are MNHNS and SASEGT. The ends lost 4 bases at V and 5 bases at J; junction bases unmatched: 3. The CDR3 DNA reads TGTGCCAGCAGTGTGACAGGGGGAGATCAGCCCCAGCATTTT. This translates into CASSVTGGDQPQHF.

The chain uses TRBV9 and TRBJ2-2; TRBD2 matches 7 bases. The CDR3 is made up of 16 amino acids. With V trimmed by 2 bases and J by 2 bases, 6 bases remained unmatched. CDR1 is SGDLS, CDR2 YYNGEE, per germline. The CDR3, as DNA: TGTGCCAGCAGCGTTAGGCTAGCGGACAACACCGGGGAGCTGTTTTTT. Translated, it gives CASSVRLADNTGELFF.

The chain joins TRBV4-3 to TRBJ2-5; D is ambiguous. Germline CDR1 is LGHNA and CDR2 is YSLEER. V lost 1 base and J 7 bases, leaving 16 bases between the germline ends. There are 15 residues in the CDR3. CDR3 sequence reads: CASSQVYREVGTQYF. The CDR3 DNA follows: TGCGCCAGCAGCCAAGTCTATAGAGAAGTCGGGACCCAGTACTTC.

The table lists this clone with a few counts. The rearrangement joins TRBV2 to TRBJ1-1; D remains ambiguous. Germline V gene data show CDR1 as SNHLY and CDR2 as FYNNEI. The ends were cut back, 5 bases at V and 8 bases at J, with 24 bases in the middle. The CDR3 loop spans 16 amino acids. CDR3 protein: CASSNRLTGIREEAFF. As DNA, the CDR3 is TGTGCCAGCAGTAACCGACTGACCGGGATACGGGAAGAAGCTTTCTTT.

The J gene is TRBJ1-1, the V gene TRBV5-4; D perhaps matches TRBD1 (5 bases). Trimming took 0 bases from V and 10 from J, leaving 22 bases between them. This CDR3 region has 16 residues. Germline V gene data show CDR1 as SGHNT and CDR2 as YYREEE (reference sequence). The CDR3 nucleotides read TGTGCCAGCAGCTTGGGGCAGCTGGACCGGGGGTTTACAGCTTTCTTT. It yields the protein CASSLGQLDRGFTAFF. The full variable domain, its missing parts supplied by reference TRBV5-4 and TRBJ1-1, is ETGVTQSPTHLIKTRGQQVTLRCSSQSGHNTVSWYQQALGQGPQFIFQYYREEENGRGNFPPRFSGLQFPNYSSELNVNALELDDSALYLCASSLGQLDRGFTAFFGQGTRLTVV.